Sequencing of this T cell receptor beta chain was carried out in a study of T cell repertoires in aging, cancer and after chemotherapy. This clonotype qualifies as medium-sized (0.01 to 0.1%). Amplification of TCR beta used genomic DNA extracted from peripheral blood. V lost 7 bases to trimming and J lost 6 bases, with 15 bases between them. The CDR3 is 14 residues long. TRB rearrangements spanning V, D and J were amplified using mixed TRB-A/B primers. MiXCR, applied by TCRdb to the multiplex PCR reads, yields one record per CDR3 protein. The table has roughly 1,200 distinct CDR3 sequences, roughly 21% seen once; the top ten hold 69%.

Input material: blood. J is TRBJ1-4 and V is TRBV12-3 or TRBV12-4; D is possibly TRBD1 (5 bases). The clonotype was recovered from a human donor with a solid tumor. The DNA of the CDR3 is TGTGCCAGCAAGCGGGGGGGGAAACATGAAAAACTGTTTTTT. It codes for CASKRGGKHEKLFF.